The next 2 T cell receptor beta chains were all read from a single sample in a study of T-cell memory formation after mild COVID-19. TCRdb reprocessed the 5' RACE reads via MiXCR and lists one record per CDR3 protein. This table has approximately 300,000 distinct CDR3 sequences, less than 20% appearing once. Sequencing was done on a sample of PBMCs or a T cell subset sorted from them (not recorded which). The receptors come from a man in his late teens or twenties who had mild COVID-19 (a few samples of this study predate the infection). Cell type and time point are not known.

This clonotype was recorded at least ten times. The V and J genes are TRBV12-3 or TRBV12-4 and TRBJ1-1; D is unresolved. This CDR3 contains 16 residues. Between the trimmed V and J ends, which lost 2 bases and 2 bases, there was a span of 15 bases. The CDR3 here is CASSLLGAAPNTEAFF. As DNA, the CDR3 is TGTGCCAGCAGTTTATTGGGCGCGGCCCCAAACACTGAAGCTTTCTTT.

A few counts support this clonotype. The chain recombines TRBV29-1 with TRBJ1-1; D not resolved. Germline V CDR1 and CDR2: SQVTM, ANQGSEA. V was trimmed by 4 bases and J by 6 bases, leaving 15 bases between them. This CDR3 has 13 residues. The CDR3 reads CSVVARGSSEAFF. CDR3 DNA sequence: TGCAGCGTTGTTGCTCGAGGGTCCTCTGAAGCTTTCTTT. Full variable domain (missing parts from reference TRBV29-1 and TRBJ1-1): SAVISQKPSRDICQRGTSLTIQCQVDSQVTMMFWYRQQPGQSLTLIATANQGSEATYESGFVIDKFPISRPNLTFSTLTVSNMSPEDSSIYLCSVVARGSSEAFFGQGTRLTVV.